The T cell receptor beta chain described here comes from a study of T cells in Graves' hyperthyroidism and ophthalmopathy. This clonotype was counted at least ten times. The CDR3 loop spans 13 amino acids. The V and J ends lost 5 bases and 5 bases, in that order; junction bases with no gene match: 6. The germline V gene has CDR1 SGHAT and CDR2 FQNNGV. Absence of ophthalmopathy progression within 18 months defined stable Graves' hyperthyroidism. Clinical symptoms, serum thyroxine, TRAb, thyroid ultrasound and orbital computed tomography informed diagnoses. Amplification targeted TCR beta CDR3 regions from RNA transcripts. HTBI primers were used for first-round RT-PCR of the TCR CDR3. One entry per CDR3 protein results from TCRdb running MiXCR on the multiplex PCR reads. The sample contains fewer than 550,000 distinct CDR3 sequences, more than 15% of which appear only once.

The source material was blood. This sequence was found in a woman in her late teens or twenties with Graves' hyperthyroidism. V usage is TRBV11-2 and J usage is TRBJ2-7; TRBD1 aligns across 7 bases. The CDR3 reads CASSPDRVDEQYF. CDR3 bases: TGTGCCAGCAGCCCTGACAGGGTCGACGAGCAGTACTTC.